This TCR beta chain was profiled in a study of control samples from healthy donors and cancer patients (TCRdb year 2020). Note on this clone: Its antigen is still unknown. Per-base quality was not reported, and no clone a single base away is much larger than it.

Preparation of the library involved the immunoSEQ multiplex PCR assay. TCRdb's version of the immuneACCESS table is confined to in-frame rearrangements and falls short of the full clone set. An unresolved V gene accounts for under half of the shortfall where checked; the remainder is of unknown origin. Counted in this sample were roughly 130,000 clones; 80% to 95% of them appeared once. The top ten clonotypes cover roughly 7.8% of the sample. This TCR came from a man aged 18-30 years in good health. Sequencing used blood.

The DNA sequence is as follows: TGTGCCAGCAGTTTAACCGACAGCACTGAAGCTTTCTTT. Protein translation: CASSLTDSTEAFF. The rearranged chain carries TRBV28 and TRBJ1-1; tentative D gene TRBD1, with 5 bases matching. The V end loses 2 bases and the J end loses 4 bases, and a stretch of 8 bases separates them. The germline V gene encodes CDR1 MDHEN and CDR2 SYDVKM. Its CDR3 holds 13 amino acids, cysteine through phenylalanine. The DNA shown is the 39-base CDR3, in frame from base 1.